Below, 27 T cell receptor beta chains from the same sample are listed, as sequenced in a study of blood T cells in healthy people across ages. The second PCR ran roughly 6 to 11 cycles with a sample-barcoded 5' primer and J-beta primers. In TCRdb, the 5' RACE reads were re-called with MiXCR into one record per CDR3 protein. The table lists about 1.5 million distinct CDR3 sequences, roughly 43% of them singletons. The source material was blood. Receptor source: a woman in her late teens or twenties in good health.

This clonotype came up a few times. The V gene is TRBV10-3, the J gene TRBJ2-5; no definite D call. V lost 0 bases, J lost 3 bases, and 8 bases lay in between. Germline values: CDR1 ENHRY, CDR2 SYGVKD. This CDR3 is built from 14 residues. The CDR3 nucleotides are TGTGCCATCAGTGAGTCGGAAAAGAAAGAGACCCAGTACTTC. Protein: CAISESEKKETQYF.

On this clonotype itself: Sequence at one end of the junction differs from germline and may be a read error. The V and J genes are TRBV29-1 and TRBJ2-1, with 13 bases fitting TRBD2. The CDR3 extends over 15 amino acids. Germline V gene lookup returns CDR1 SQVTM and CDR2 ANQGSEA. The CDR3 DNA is TGCCGCGTTCAAACCGGACTAGCGGGAGCGAATGAGCAGTTCTTC. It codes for CRVQTGLAGANEQFF.

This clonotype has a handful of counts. The DNA of the CDR3 is TGCAGTGCTAGCCCGGGCTCTTCCAATCAGCCCCAGCATTTT. It specifies CSASPGSSNQPQHF. The V and J genes are TRBV20-1 and TRBJ1-5; D remains ambiguous. Germline lookup yields CDR1 DFQATT and CDR2 SNEGSKA (reference sequence). Trimming removed 3 bases at V and 3 bases at J, with 12 bases between. The CDR3 has 14 residues.

CDR3 sequence reads: CASSPALAGPYEQYF. CDR3 bases: TGTGCCAGCTCACCAGCACTAGCGGGACCCTACGAGCAGTACTTC. This chain joins TRBV18 and TRBJ2-7, with 10 nucleotides matching TRBD2. Germline V lookup: CDR1 KGHSH, CDR2 LQKENI. This CDR3 comprises 15 residues. V was pared by 2 bases and J by 2 bases, with 3 bases of the junction left unmatched.

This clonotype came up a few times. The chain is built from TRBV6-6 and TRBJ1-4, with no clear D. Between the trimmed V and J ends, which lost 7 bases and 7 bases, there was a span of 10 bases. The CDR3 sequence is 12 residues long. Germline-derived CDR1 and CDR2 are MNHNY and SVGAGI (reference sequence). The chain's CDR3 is CASTLPPEKLFF. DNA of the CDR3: TGTGCCAGCACCCTCCCTCCTGAAAAACTGTTTTTT.

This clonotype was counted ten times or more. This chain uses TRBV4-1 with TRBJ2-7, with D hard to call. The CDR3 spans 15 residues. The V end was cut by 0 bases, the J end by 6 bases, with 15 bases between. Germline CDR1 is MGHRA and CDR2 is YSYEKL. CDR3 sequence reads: CASSQDWALAIEQYF. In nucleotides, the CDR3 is TGCGCCAGCAGCCAAGATTGGGCCCTCGCGATCGAGCAGTACTTC.

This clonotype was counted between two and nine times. The CDR3 nucleotides read TGTGCCAGCGGGTCAAGGCTAGCTAACTATGGCTACACCTTC. Translating gives CASGSRLANYGYTF. The rearrangement links TRBV6-2 or TRBV6-3 to TRBJ1-2; D ambiguous. V was clipped by 8 bases and J by 0 bases, with 13 bases between them. This CDR3 region has 14 residues. Per germline, CDR1 MNHEY and CDR2 SVGEGT.

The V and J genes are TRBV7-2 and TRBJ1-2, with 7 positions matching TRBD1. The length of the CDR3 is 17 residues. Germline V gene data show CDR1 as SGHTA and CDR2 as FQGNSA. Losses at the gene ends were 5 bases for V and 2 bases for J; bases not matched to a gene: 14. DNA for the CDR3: TGTGCCAGCAGCCCGATGGGACAGCGCCGGGGCAACTATGGCTACACCTTC. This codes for CASSPMGQRRGNYGYTF.

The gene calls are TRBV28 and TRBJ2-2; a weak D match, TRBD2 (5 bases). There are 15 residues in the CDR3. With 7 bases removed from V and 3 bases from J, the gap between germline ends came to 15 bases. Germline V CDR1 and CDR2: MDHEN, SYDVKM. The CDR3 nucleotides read TGTGCCAGCATCTTCCGGGAATCGTACACCGGGGAGCTGTTTTTT. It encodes CASIFRESYTGELFF.

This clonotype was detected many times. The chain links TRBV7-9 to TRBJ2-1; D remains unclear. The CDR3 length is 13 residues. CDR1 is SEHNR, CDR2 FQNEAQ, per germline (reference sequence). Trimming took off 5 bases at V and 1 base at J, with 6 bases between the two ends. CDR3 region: CASSARSYNEQFF. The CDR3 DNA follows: TGTGCCAGCAGCGCGCGGTCCTACAATGAGCAGTTCTTC.

In DNA, the CDR3 is TGTGCCAGCAGTCCAACTTACCCTTGGCCCCTCCACTTT. It encodes CASSPTYPWPLHF. The rearrangement joins TRBV6-5 to TRBJ1-6, with D unclear. This CDR3 comprises 13 residues. Germline assignment: CDR1 MNHEY and CDR2 SVGAGI. V shed 5 bases and J shed 13 bases, with 15 bases lying between them.

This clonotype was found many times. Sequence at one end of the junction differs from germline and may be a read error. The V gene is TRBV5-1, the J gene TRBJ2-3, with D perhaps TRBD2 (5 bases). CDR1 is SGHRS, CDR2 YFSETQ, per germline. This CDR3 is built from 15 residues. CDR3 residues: CASSLVGGSTDTQYF. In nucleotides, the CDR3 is TGTGCCAGCAGCTTAGTTGGCGGGAGCACAGATACGCAGTATTTT.

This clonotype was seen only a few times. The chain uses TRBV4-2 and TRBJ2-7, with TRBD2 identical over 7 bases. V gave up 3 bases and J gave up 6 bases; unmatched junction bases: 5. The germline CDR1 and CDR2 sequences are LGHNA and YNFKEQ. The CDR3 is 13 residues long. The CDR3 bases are TGTGCCAGCAGCCAGCAGCGGGAAGCCGAGCAGTACTTC. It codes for CASSQQREAEQYF.

The CDR3 nucleotides are TGCGCCAGCAGCCAAGGTCAGATAGTAGTCTATGGCTACACCTTC. This translates into CASSQGQIVVYGYTF. This chain joins TRBV4-1 and TRBJ1-2; D is undetermined. The V end lost 1 base, the J end lost 4 bases, and 13 bases lay between the germline ends. Germline lookup yields CDR1 MGHRA and CDR2 YSYEKL. This CDR3 is 15 amino acids long.

CDR3 coding DNA: TGCGCCAGCAGCCAAAATCTAGGAGGATCCACAGATACGCAGTATTTT. Translated, it gives CASSQNLGGSTDTQYF. The chain couples TRBV4-1 to TRBJ2-3; D perhaps matches TRBD2 (5 bases). V gave up 2 bases and J gave up 2 bases, with 14 bases separating them. Germline V gene sequence: CDR1 MGHRA, CDR2 YSYEKL. This CDR3 is built from 16 residues.

This chain's CDR3 is CASSDTGTGDGNEQFF. The CDR3 DNA reads as TGTGCCAGCAGTGATACCGGGACAGGGGATGGAAATGAGCAGTTCTTC. The chain recombines TRBV12-3 or TRBV12-4 with TRBJ2-1; TRBD1 matches at 10 bases. J was trimmed by 7 bases and V by 5 bases; bases with no gene match: 11. The CDR3 consists of 16 residues.

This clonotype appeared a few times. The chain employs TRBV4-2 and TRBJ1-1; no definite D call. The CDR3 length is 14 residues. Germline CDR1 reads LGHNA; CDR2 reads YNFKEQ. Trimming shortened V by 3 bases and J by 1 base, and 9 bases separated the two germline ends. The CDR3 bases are TGTGCCAGCAGCCACATCTTGGGGAACACTGAAGCTTTCTTT. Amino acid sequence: CASSHILGNTEAFF.

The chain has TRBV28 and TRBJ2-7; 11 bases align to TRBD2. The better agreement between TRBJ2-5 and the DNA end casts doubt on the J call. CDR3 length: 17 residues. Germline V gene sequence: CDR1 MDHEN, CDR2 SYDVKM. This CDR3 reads CASSFWLAGGPAETQYF. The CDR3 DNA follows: TGTGCCAGCAGTTTCTGGTTAGCGGGGGGGCCTGCCGAGACCCAGTACTTC.

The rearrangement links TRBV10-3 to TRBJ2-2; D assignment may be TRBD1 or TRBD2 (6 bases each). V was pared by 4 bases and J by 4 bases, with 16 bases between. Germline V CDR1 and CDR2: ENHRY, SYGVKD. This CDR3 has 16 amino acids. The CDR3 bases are TGTGCCATCAGTGCCTCCGGGGGCGGAAGCACCGGGGAGCTGTTTTTT. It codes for CAISASGGGSTGELFF.

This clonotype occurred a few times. CDR3 bases: TGCGCCAGCAGCTGGGACGGCAGGGTCGATGGCTACACCTTC. Translated, it gives CASSWDGRVDGYTF. The chain links TRBV5-1 to TRBJ1-2; a possible D gene is TRBD1 (5 bases). The germline V gene encodes CDR1 SGHRS and CDR2 YFSETQ. The CDR3 is made up of 14 amino acids. Trimming took 3 bases from V and 6 from J, leaving 15 bases between them.

The CDR3 sequence: CASSDSPAYEQYF. CDR3 DNA sequence: TGTGCCAGCAGTGACAGCCCCGCATACGAGCAGTACTTC. This chain joins TRBV6-6 and TRBJ2-7; D perhaps matches TRBD1 (5 bases). Germline V lookup: CDR1 MNHNY, CDR2 SVGAGI (reference sequence). This CDR3 has 13 amino acids. Trimming shortened V by 5 bases and J by 4 bases, and 12 bases separated the two germline ends.

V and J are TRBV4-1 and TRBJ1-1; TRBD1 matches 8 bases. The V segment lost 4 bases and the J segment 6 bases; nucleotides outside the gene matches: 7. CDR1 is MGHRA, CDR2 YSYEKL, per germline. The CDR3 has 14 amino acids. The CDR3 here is CASSPSDRVAEAFF. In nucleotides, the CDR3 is TGCGCCAGCAGCCCCTCGGACAGGGTCGCTGAAGCTTTCTTT.

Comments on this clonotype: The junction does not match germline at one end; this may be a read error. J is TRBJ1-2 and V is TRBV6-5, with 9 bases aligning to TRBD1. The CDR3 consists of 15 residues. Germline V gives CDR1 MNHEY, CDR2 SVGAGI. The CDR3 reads CASSDSTGGDYGYTF. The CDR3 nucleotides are TGTGCCAGCAGTGACTCAACAGGGGGCGACTATGGCTACACCTTC.

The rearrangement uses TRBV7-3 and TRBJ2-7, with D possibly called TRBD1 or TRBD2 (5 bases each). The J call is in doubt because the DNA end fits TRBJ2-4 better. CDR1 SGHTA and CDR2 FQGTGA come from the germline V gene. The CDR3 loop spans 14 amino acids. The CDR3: CASSLRGDANIQYF. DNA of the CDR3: TGTGCCAGCAGCCTCCGTGGGGACGCAAACATTCAGTACTTC.

CDR3 nucleotides: TGTGCCAGCACTCAGCCCGGACGTGAGCAGTTCTTC. Translation gives CASTQPGREQFF. The V gene is TRBV6-1, the J gene TRBJ2-1, with no clear D. CDR1 MNHNS and CDR2 SASEGT come from the germline V gene. This CDR3 region has 12 residues. Trimming stripped 7 bases from V and 9 bases from J, with 13 bases between.

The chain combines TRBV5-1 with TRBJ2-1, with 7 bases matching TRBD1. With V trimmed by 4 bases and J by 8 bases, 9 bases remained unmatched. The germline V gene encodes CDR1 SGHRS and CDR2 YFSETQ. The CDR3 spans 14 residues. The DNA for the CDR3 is TGCGCCAGCAGCATTGGACAGGTTTACGATGAGCAGTTCTTC. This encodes CASSIGQVYDEQFF.

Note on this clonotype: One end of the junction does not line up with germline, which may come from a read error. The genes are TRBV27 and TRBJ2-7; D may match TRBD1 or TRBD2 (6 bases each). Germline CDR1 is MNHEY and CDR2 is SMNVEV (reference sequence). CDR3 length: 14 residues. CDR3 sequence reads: CASRGGSESYERYF. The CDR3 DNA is TGTGCCAGTCGAGGGGGGAGCGAATCCTACGAGCGGTACTTC.